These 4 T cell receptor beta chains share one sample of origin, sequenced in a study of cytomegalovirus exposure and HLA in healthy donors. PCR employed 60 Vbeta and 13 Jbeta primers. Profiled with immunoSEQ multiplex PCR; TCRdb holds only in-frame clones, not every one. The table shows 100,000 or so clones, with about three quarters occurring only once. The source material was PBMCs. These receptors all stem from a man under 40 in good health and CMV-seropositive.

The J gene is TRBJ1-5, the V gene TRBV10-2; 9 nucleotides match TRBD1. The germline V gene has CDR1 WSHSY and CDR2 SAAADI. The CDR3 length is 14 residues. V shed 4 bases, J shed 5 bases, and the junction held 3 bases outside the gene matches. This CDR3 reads CASSVGQGYQPQHF. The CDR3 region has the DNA TGCGCCAGCAGTGTGGGACAGGGATATCAGCCCCAGCATTTT.

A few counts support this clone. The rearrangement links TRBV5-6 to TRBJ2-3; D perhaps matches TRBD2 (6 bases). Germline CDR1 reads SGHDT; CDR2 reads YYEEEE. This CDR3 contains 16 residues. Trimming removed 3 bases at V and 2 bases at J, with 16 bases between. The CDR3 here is CASSWGGLGVTDTQYF. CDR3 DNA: TGTGCCAGCAGCTGGGGAGGACTGGGGGTCACAGATACGCAGTATTTT.

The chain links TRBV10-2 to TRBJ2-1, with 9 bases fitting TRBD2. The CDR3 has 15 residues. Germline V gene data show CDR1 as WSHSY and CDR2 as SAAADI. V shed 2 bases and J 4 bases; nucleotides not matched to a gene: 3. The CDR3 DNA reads TGCGCCAGCAGTGAGGGCGGGGGGGCATACAATGAGCAGTTCTTC. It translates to CASSEGGGAYNEQFF.

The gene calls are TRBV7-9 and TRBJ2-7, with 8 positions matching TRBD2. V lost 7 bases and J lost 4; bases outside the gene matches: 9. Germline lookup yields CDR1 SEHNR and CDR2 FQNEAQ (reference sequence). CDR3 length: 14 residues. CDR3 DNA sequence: TGTGCCAGCACCCCGGGAGGGCCGCCATACGAGCAGTACTTC. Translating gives CASTPGGPPYEQYF.